A single sample is the source of the 5 T cell receptor beta chains below, sequenced in a study of tumor-infiltrating lymphocytes in primary liver carcinoma. Germline DNA was also extracted, and blood RNA was taken from unsorted whole blood. Total RNA (approximately 500 ng) served as template for TCR beta cDNA synthesis primed by a constant-region primer. Three nested multiplex PCR rounds, a slightly modified ARM-PCR method, built the TCR beta libraries. A C-beta reverse primer and TRBV1-TRBV30 forward primers served in each of the first two PCR rounds, at 9 to 10 cycles apiece. TCRdb reanalysed the multiplex PCR reads using MiXCR and keeps one entry per CDR3 protein. The sample yields 320,000 or so distinct CDR3 sequences, 65% seen once. The sequencing sample was made of peripheral blood. The source is a man aged 35 to 55 with primary liver carcinoma and hepatitis B virus infection.

A remark on this clonotype: Because it lacks the conserved phenylalanine or tryptophan at the end, this CDR3 is likely a read error. The chain uses TRBV29-1 and TRBJ2-7; D is unclear. Trimming shortened V by 1 base and J by 6 bases, and 13 bases separated the two germline ends. This CDR3 contains 13 residues. Germline CDR1 is SQVTM and CDR2 is ANQGSEA. CDR3 region: CSVEVGNGFEQYS. DNA for the CDR3: TGCAGCGTTGAAGTGGGGAACGGATTCGAGCAGTACTCC.

This clonotype was counted once. Its ends do not fully match the called genes, so a read error is possible. V gene TRBV5-6 combines with J gene TRBJ1-2, with D possibly matching TRBD1 (5 bases). The CDR3 is 14 residues long. Germline V lookup: CDR1 SGHDT, CDR2 YYEEEE. DNA of the CDR3: TGTGCCAGCAGCTGGGGGACGGAAGTCTATGGCTACGCCTTC. Translated: CASSWGTEVYGYAF.

For this clonotype: A read error may explain this, as a much larger clone is one base away. This chain connects TRBV5-4 to TRBJ2-6; 7 nucleotides agree with TRBD2. The CDR3 spans 16 residues. The germline V gene encodes CDR1 SGHNT and CDR2 YYREEE (reference sequence). With V trimmed by 3 bases and J by 0 bases, 3 bases remained unmatched. CDR3 residues: CASSSRGDSGANVLTF. Written as DNA, the CDR3 is TGTGCCAGCAGCTCCCGGGGGGACTCTGGGGCCAACGTCCTGACTTTC.

A note on this clonotype: A much larger clone lies one base from this, so it may be a read error. This rearrangement joins TRBV5-4 to TRBJ2-2, with D hard to call. The germline V gene encodes CDR1 SGHNT and CDR2 YYREEE (reference sequence). This CDR3 is 12 amino acids long. Trimming took off 0 bases at V and 9 bases at J, with 6 bases between the two ends. CDR3 loop: CASSLAVRELFF. The CDR3 DNA reads as TGTGCCAGCAGCTTGGCGGTCAGGGAGCTGTTTTTT. Looking up the rest from reference TRBV5-4 and TRBJ2-2 gives the full variable domain: ETGVTQSPTHLIKTRGQQVTLRCSSQSGHNTVSWYQQALGQGPQFIFQYYREEENGRGNFPPRFSGLQFPNYSSELNVNALELDDSALYLCASSLAVRELFFGEGSRLTVL.

Of note for this clonotype: A much larger clone differs from this one at a single base, so this may be a read error. The V and J genes are TRBV6-5 and TRBJ2-3, with D perhaps TRBD2 (5 bases). CDR1 and CDR2 from the germline V gene are MNHEY and SVGAGI. This CDR3 has 13 amino acids. The CDR3 here is CATAEEGTDRQYF. The CDR3 DNA is TGTGCCACTGCGGAAGAGGGCACAGATAGGCAGTATTTT.